This entry concerns a single T cell receptor beta chain. These data belong to a study of blood T cell repertoires in COVID-19. The overall study: From T cells, B-cell-depleted T cells, or PBMCs came the material, which was cDNA or gDNA.

This CDR3 is 14 amino acids long. The V gene's germline CDR1 is MNHEY and CDR2 SMNVEV (reference sequence). The V gene lost 1 base and the J gene lost 5 bases, with 9 bases spanning the gap. Only in-frame clones appear in the TCRdb table, and some are missing; sequencing was by immunoSEQ multiplex PCR. The sample shows 35,000 to 50,000 clones, roughly 73% of them seen only once. Sequences were obtained from peripheral blood. The chain recombines TRBV27 with TRBJ2-1, with D possibly TRBD2 on 6 matching bases. The receptor comes from a man aged 80 or over with acute or convalescent COVID-19. The CDR3, as DNA: TGTGCCAGCAGTTTATGGGCTAGCGACAATGAGCAGTTCTTC. Amino acids: CASSLWASDNEQFF.